Sequencing of this T cell receptor (beta chain) was carried out in a study of cytomegalovirus exposure and HLA in healthy donors (dated by TCRdb to about 2017). For context, the study as a whole: According to an earlier analysis of several hundred of the donors, about 179 million T cells yielded roughly 100 million unique TCR beta sequences and 276 Gb of sequence data. An early release covering about 600 HLA-typed donors comprised about 300 gigabases of sequencing data and tens of millions of unique TCR sequences. Of the roughly 420 genotyped donors, 75% to 85% were placed in the genetic ancestry cluster associated with self-reported Caucasian donors. The study was designed to test whether signatures of past pathogen exposure could be identified by cataloging public T cell receptors. Using immunosequencing, the study profiled T cell repertoires from 666 subjects and related those repertoires to cytomegalovirus serostatus. In addition to the first cohort of 666 subjects, a separate validation cohort of some 120 different subjects was used. To predict cytomegalovirus infection status, the study brought together high-throughput TCR immunosequencing, statistical association of individual TCRs with disease status, and machine learning. To study patterns of TCR occurrence, a later analysis re-analyzed previously published TCR beta repertoires from hundreds of donors and added high-resolution HLA genotyping. In the later analysis, no new phenotypic data were used to find candidate immune exposures; instead, reliance was placed on TCR beta sequences and their occurrence across donors. An earlier analysis of around 580 of the donors used high-throughput TCR beta sequencing to judge whether each TCR beta V gene segment behaved as functional or pseudogenic. Donor age, sex, ethnicity and CMV serostatus were compiled together with the repertoire data. In a later genetic analysis, genome-wide SNP genotypes for about 65% of the roughly 670 donors were used, and that subset was treated as a discovery cohort. Every repertoire in the discovery cohort had been generated on one and the same sequencing platform. Both class I and class II loci were covered by HLA typing, at four-digit resolution. Typing coverage differed by locus: A, B, C, DRB1 and DQB1 were typed in about 620-640 donors, DQA1 in about 560, DPA1 in 600 to 610, and DPB1 in just under 490. Four to six DR-DQ haplotypes were handled as single units for association and clustering, since linkage in the cohort was strong. On average, over 200,000 unique TCR beta nucleotide sequences were sequenced per donor among 300 to 500 genotyped donors of the cohort, with about 17% of those sequences being non-productive.

This clone was counted between two and nine times. Its recognized antigen is unknown. Base qualities are not recorded, but no much larger clone differs from it by a single base. Receptor libraries were prepared by the immunoSEQ multiplex PCR assay. The multiplex PCR relied on a mix of 60 forward primers for TCR Vbeta segments and 13 reverse primers for TCR Jbeta segments. Amplification of the CDR3 region of rearranged TCR beta genes was performed with a multiplex PCR assay on genomic DNA. The Illumina HiSeq System was used to sequence the amplified TCR beta libraries as 87-base-pair reads. On the study's bioinformatics: Across the roughly 640 repertoires, a later analysis counted tens of millions of unique TCR beta chains, roughly 11 million of which were shared by at least two donors. Raw reads were error-corrected and collapsed into unique sequences with a nearest-neighbor algorithm that merged closely related sequences to remove PCR and sequencing errors. To assign V, D and J gene segments, CDR3 sequences were aligned to IMGT reference sequences. For a sequence to be retained, a match of at least six nucleotides to both a V gene segment and a J gene segment was required. A rearrangement counted as productive if the CDR3 had no stop codons and remained in frame with V and J, and every other rearrangement counted as non-productive. CDR3 was defined according to IMGT convention as the region running from the second conserved V-encoded cysteine to the conserved J-encoded phenylalanine. The earlier analysis of about 590 of the donors excluded sequences that lacked an unambiguous match to a single V gene segment. In an earlier analysis of approximately 550 of the donors, V segments were called functional above 56.7% productive rearrangements and were called segregating when the between-donor standard deviation exceeded 5%. A statistical classification framework was built for diagnosing cytomegalovirus status from the catalog of TCR beta chain sequences. A later analysis assigned V and J genes by comparing TCR nucleotide sequences with IMGT/GENE-DB human TR gene sequences. In a later analysis, CDR3 sequences and most-parsimonious VDJ recombination scenarios were assigned using the TCRdist pipeline. In a later analysis, every TCR beta chain was defined by the combination of its CDR3 amino acid sequence and its V-gene family, and reads without a unique V-gene family were dropped. A later analysis removed roughly 590 highly shared, low-generation-probability nucleotide sequences to deal with suspected cross-contamination and a sequencing artifact. In a later analysis, a clonal expansion index for each public chain was calculated from normalized within-repertoire ranks of inferred template counts. Generation probabilities in a later analysis came from a VDJ recombination model fitted to out-of-frame rearrangements, and those results were checked against IGoR. In a later analysis, hypergeometric tests were used to score TCR-TCR, TCR-HLA and TCR-CMV co-occurrence, with a repertoire-size bias correction applied to TCR pairs. False discovery rates were estimated in a later analysis by permuting HLA or CMV assignments 20 times. In a later analysis, co-occurring TCRs were grouped with DBSCAN, and TCRdist sequence similarity was added when clustering was performed within HLA-allele-positive subsets. Repertoires with fewer than 30,000 or more than 120,000 public chains were left out of co-occurrence clustering, as were roughly five repertoires with anomalous nucleotide sharing. As stored in TCRdb, this immuneACCESS dataset retains in-frame rearrangements with V and J assigned. A fraction of the clones does not appear; measured against another copy, unresolved V genes explain less than half of the discrepancy, and the remainder lacks a known reason. For V, J and clone size, that table is used; D and trimming come from the DNA. In all, the sample holds roughly 60,000 clones, and 70% of those were seen once. The ten largest clones take up roughly a fifth of the sample.

CDR1 and CDR2 were assigned from the germline V gene as SGHVS and FQNEAQ. The germline V end is reduced by 5 bases and the J end by 4 bases; junction bases left unmatched: 4. The CDR3 spans 13 residues, from the cysteine through the phenylalanine. CDR3 DNA is the only sequence kept; it has 39 bases, read in frame from the first base. General study outcomes and caveats: The 87-base-pair reads could not distinguish some IMGT-functional V segments, including TRBV6-2 and TRBV6-3, so those segments were excluded. Most TCR sequences were seen in very few donors, while some public TCRs were found in many individuals. According to a later analysis, most CMV-associated TCR beta chains appeared to be HLA-restricted, and the HLA associations seemed to be driven largely by CMV exposure. In a later genetic analysis, a missense DCLRE1C variant was associated with V-gene and J-gene trimming of TCR beta chains, and the association was replicated in an independent cohort. In a later analysis, TCR association rates were found to vary across HLA loci, with the most associated TCRs seen for DRB1 alleles and the fewest for HLA-C alleles. CMV serostatus was the only immune exposure information available for the cohort. Because HLA typing was missing for some donors at each locus, association tests included only the typed subset. The earlier analysis of some 560 of the donors excluded roughly 16 rarely observed V segments, including chromosome 9 orphons, because counts were too low. The authors suggested that the approach could potentially be generalized to other disease states and immunological phenotypes. A cluster of highly shared sequence variants was judged likely to be a technical artifact of the sequencing pipeline. A total of about 150 TCR beta chains were listed by the study as associated with cytomegalovirus. A later genetic analysis reported fewer N-insertions in productive TCRs among donors in an Asian-associated ancestry cluster than the roughly 620-donor mean. Three of the identified cytomegalovirus-associated TCR beta chains were confirmed in vitro to be specific for cytomegalovirus antigens. Only TCR beta chains were sequenced in this cohort, and the absence of alpha or paired-chain data limited detectable features. A later analysis found that HLA-associated TCR beta chains were more clonally expanded and had lower generation probabilities than equally common non-associated chains. In a later analysis, several top co-occurrence clusters were reported to appear linked to parvovirus B19, influenza, CMV and Epstein-Barr virus. The presence/absence analyses assumed that sequencing depth was roughly uniform across donors, and that assumption may not be true. Specific HLA alleles were associated with 15,000 to 20,000 TCR beta sequences at a false discovery rate of 0.05 in a later analysis. Linkage disequilibrium might explain the correlated functional status among segregating V segments, but an unknown experimental factor could not be excluded. In both the original and validation cohorts, the classifier was reported to diagnose cytomegalovirus status with high specificity and sensitivity. A further reported finding was that TCR beta sequences accurately predicted the HLA-A and HLA-B alleles for most subjects in the first cohort. Assigning TCR associations to individual alleles was difficult when HLA alleles, especially DR and DQ, strongly co-occurred. In an earlier analysis of some 500 of the donors, most TCR beta V segments appeared in productive rearrangements about 87% or about 30% of the time, broadly matching IMGT annotations.

In total, approximately 700 healthy bone marrow donors made up the cohort. At the time of sampling, every cohort member was nominally healthy, though immune exposures that went unrecorded were likely present. The donor tested CMV seropositive and was one of the 289 seropositive cohort members. Each donor provided a peripheral blood sample, and peripheral blood mononuclear cells were used for TCR beta sequencing. Genomic DNA was extracted from the blood cell samples with the Qiagen DNeasy Blood Extraction Kit. This receptor chain uses TRBV7-8 and TRBJ1-2; 7 bases in the middle match TRBD1. The clonotype was recovered from a woman aged 60-75 years in good health and CMV-seropositive. The sequenced material came from PBMCs. The sequenced DNA is TGTGCCAGCAGCATCCGGGACAGCTATGGCTACACCTTC. This sequence encodes CASSIRDSYGYTF. The variable domain in full, with residues beyond the CDR3 obtained from the reference TRBV7-8 and TRBJ1-2 genes, is GAGVSQSPRYKVAKRGQDVALRCDPISGHVSLFWYQQALGQGPEFLTYFQNEAQLDKSGLPSDRFFAERPEGSVSTLKIQRTQQEDSAVYLCASSIRDSYGYTFGSGTRLTVV.